This T cell receptor (beta chain) appears in the sequencing data of a study of blood T cell repertoires in COVID-19. As for the study in general: Samples representing acute and convalescent COVID-19 were sourced from the United States, Italy and Spain.

V shed 7 bases and J 7 bases; nucleotides not matched to a gene: 5. The CDR3 is made up of 14 amino acids. Germline V gives CDR1 SNHLY, CDR2 FYNNEI. Only in-frame clones appear in the TCRdb table, and some are missing; sequencing was by immunoSEQ multiplex PCR. The sample shows 200,000 to 250,000 clones, 90% of them seen only once. This rearrangement joins TRBV2 to TRBJ2-1; TRBD2 matches 12 bases. The source is a man younger than 45 who had been exposed to COVID-19. The sample comprised PBMCs or T cells enriched from blood (not recorded which). The CDR3 DNA is TGTGCCAGCACTAGCGGGGGGGCAGAAAATGAGCAGTTCTTC. Translation gives CASTSGGAENEQFF.